The present entry profiles one T cell receptor beta chain with its context. Its antigen is still unknown. The CDR3 runs 15 residues. Per the germline V gene, CDR1 is SGHVT and CDR2 is SQSDAQ. V lost 4 bases and J 0 bases, leaving 13 bases between the germline ends. The protocol was immunoSEQ multiplex PCR, while the TCRdb copy is restricted to in-frame clones and leaves out a portion. The sample includes roughly 150,000 clones, over 80% of them seen just once. This record comes from a study of cytomegalovirus exposure and HLA in healthy donors. General observations from the study: In the 130 or so validation repertoires, 85% to 95% of cluster scores exceeded 0, per a later analysis.

Donors came from a validation cohort of over 100 subjects, distinct from the first 666-subject cohort. The sequenced material came from PBMCs. This TCR derives from a man in his thirties or forties in good health and CMV-seropositive. The chain employs TRBV7-4 and TRBJ2-7, with D maybe TRBD1 (6 bases). The CDR3 protein is CASSSRQESSYEQYF. The DNA of the CDR3 is TGTGCCAGCAGCTCTCGACAGGAGAGCTCCTACGAGCAGTACTTC. Drawing the rest from reference TRBV7-4 and TRBJ2-7, the complete variable domain is GAGVSQSPRYKVAKRGRDVALRCDSISGHVTLYWYRQTLGQGSEVLTYSQSDAQRDKSGRPSGRFSAERPERSVSTLKIQRTEQGDSAVYLCASSSRQESSYEQYFGPGTRLTVT.